This TCR beta chain was retrieved from a study of esophageal squamous cell carcinoma under preoperative chemotherapy. Study background: Samples included peripheral blood T cells as well as tumor-infiltrating lymphocytes.

This clonotype was recorded many times. As for time point: before preoperative PTX-NDP chemotherapy. Patients received paclitaxel-nedaplatin as preoperative chemotherapy before surgery. A single record per CDR3 protein comes from TCRdb applying MiXCR to the PCR reads. The profile shows about 30,000 distinct CDR3 sequences, about half of them singletons. Germline V gives CDR1 SGHVS, CDR2 FNYEAQ. V was clipped by 5 bases and J by 10 bases; unmatched bases: 6. The CDR3 runs to 13 residues. Sampling was conducted from a patient given preoperative chemotherapy. This sequence joins TRBV7-6 and TRBJ2-1, with 9 bases matching TRBD1. The sequence was collected from a human donor with esophageal squamous cell carcinoma. The donor label of this sample is uncertain. CDR3 sequence reads: CASSRTGDHEQFF. CDR3 coding DNA: TGTGCCAGCAGCCGGACAGGGGACCACGAGCAGTTCTTC.